This T cell receptor (beta chain) is from a study of blood T cell repertoires in COVID-19. This clone was picked up one time. TCRdb's copy holds only in-frame clones and misses some; the assay was immunoSEQ multiplex PCR. The profile shows approximately 220,000 clones, about 80% of them singletons. Trimming cost V 3 bases and J 7 bases; bases outside gene matches: 8. The CDR3 covers 15 residues. Germline V CDR1 and CDR2: KGHDR, SFDVKD. This clonotype was obtained from a woman between 40 and 55 years old with active or convalescent COVID-19. J is TRBJ1-5 and V is TRBV24-1, with 7 nucleotides matching TRBD1. Source material: peripheral blood. CDR3 sequence: CATSDPGQPDQPQHF. The CDR3 DNA reads TGTGCCACCAGTGATCCGGGACAGCCTGACCAGCCCCAGCATTTT.